This T cell receptor beta chain derives from a study of regulatory T cells in long-lasting Graves disease. Study at large: For under 3 months, newly diagnosed Graves' patients had been taking antithyroid drugs. Study-wide points: Lower TCR diversity was seen in persistent Graves' patients than in newly diagnosed ones.

Libraries of TCR beta came from iRepertoire HTBI primers plus Arm-PCR of CDR3 regions. Using its own MiXCR run on the multiplex PCR reads, TCRdb lists one record per CDR3 protein. The sample comprises roughly 440,000 distinct CDR3 sequences, roughly 17% of which are singletons, and less than 30% rests with the top ten. This clonotype was seen ten or more times. Its antigen is currently unknown. Time point noted: newly diagnosed GD, antithyroid drugs for less than 3 months. Making the TCR library involved RNA that had been extracted from PBMCs. Germline assignment: CDR1 MDHEN and CDR2 SYDVKM. The CDR3 consists of 18 residues. V shed 5 bases, J shed 2 bases, and the junction held 16 bases outside the gene matches. The same data also went into a second study, on T cells in Graves' hyperthyroidism and ophthalmopathy. That work adds: Stable Graves' hyperthyroidism meant no ophthalmopathy progression within 18 months.

The rearrangement joins TRBV28 to TRBJ2-3; 7 positions agree with TRBD2. The sample consisted of peripheral blood mononuclear cells (PBMCs), taken at new diagnosis, from a patient treated with antithyroid drugs. This sequence originates from a woman aged 18-29 years with Graves disease. The chain's CDR3 is CASSTRRGAGVVTDTQYF. CDR3 nucleotide sequence: TGTGCCAGCAGTACTCGCCGCGGGGCGGGAGTGGTCACAGATACGCAGTATTTT.